This passage covers 9 T cell receptor beta chains from one sample sequenced in a study of T-cell memory formation after mild COVID-19. TCRdb re-called the 5' RACE reads through MiXCR, storing one row per CDR3 protein. This sample has hundreds of thousands of distinct CDR3 sequences; 15% occur once, and the top ten carry 20% to 25%. The sequenced sample was PBMCs or a T cell subset sorted from them (not recorded which). These receptors all come from a man aged 18 to 35 who had mild COVID-19 (a few samples of this study predate the infection). Cell type and time point are not known.

This chain uses TRBV6-2 or TRBV6-3 with TRBJ2-7; weak D call: TRBD2 (5 bases). With 2 bases removed from V and 5 bases from J, the gap between germline ends came to 19 bases. The CDR3 loop spans 16 amino acids. CDR1 is MNHEY, CDR2 SVGEGT, per germline. The CDR3 here is CASSYPKAVRVNEQYF. The CDR3 nucleotides are TGTGCCAGCAGTTACCCGAAGGCAGTGAGGGTAAACGAGCAGTACTTC.

This clonotype has a handful of counts. The V and J genes are TRBV19 and TRBJ2-2; D gene unclear. Looked up from germline, CDR1 is LNHDA and CDR2 is SQIVND (reference sequence). The length of the CDR3 is 11 residues. Trimming took 5 bases from V and 7 from J, leaving 5 bases between them. The CDR3 DNA follows: TGTGCCAGTAGTCCCGGCGGGGAGCTGTTTTTT. This sequence encodes CASSPGGELFF. Full variable domain (outside the CDR3, taken from reference TRBV19 and TRBJ2-2): DGGITQSPKYLFRKEGQNVTLSCEQNLNHDAMYWYRQDPGQGLRLIYYSQIVNDFQKGDIAEGYSVSREKKESFPLTVTSAQKNPTAFYLCASSPGGELFFGEGSRLTVL.

This clonotype was observed a few times. This chain connects TRBV6-1 to TRBJ2-7; 10 bases map to TRBD1. There are 12 residues in the CDR3. V was pared by 10 bases and J by 4 bases, with 4 bases of the junction left unmatched. The germline gives CDR1 MNHNS, CDR2 SASEGT. In DNA, the CDR3 is TGTGCCACCAGACAGGGGGCTTACGAGCAGTACTTC. Translating gives CATRQGAYEQYF.

The J gene is TRBJ1-2, the V gene TRBV5-1, with D perhaps TRBD1 (6 bases). With 2 bases removed from V and 6 bases from J, the gap between germline ends came to 11 bases. Germline lookup yields CDR1 SGHRS and CDR2 YFSETQ. The CDR3 loop spans 13 amino acids. The CDR3 region is CASSFQQGHGYTF. As DNA, the CDR3 is TGCGCCAGCAGCTTCCAACAGGGCCATGGCTACACCTTC.

V is TRBV18 and J is TRBJ1-5; D is uncertain. From germline, CDR1 is KGHSH and CDR2 LQKENI. V lost 3 bases and J lost 5, with 11 bases in between. The CDR3 consists of 14 residues. The CDR3 loop is CASSPGWGDQPQHF. Written as DNA, the CDR3 is TGTGCCAGCTCACCCGGGTGGGGAGATCAGCCCCAGCATTTT.

This clonotype showed up just a few times. The chain couples TRBV11-2 to TRBJ2-4; 8 bases are a match to TRBD2. V lost 4 bases to trimming and J lost 7 bases; unmatched junction nucleotides: 9. Germline V gives CDR1 SGHAT, CDR2 FQNNGV. The CDR3 runs to 15 residues. Here the CDR3 DNA reads TGTGCCAGCAGCTATACTCCAGCGGGGGTCAACATTCAGTACTTC. Translated, it gives CASSYTPAGVNIQYF. Variable domain in full (rest from reference TRBV11-2 and TRBJ2-4): EAGVAQSPRYKIIEKRQSVAFWCNPISGHATLYWYQQILGQGPKLLIQFQNNGVVDDSQLPKDRFSAERLKGVDSTLKIQPAKLEDSAVYLCASSYTPAGVNIQYFGAGTRLSVL.

There are many counts of this clonotype. This chain joins TRBV7-3 and TRBJ2-1; 10 bases are a match to TRBD2. From germline, CDR1 is SGHTA and CDR2 FQGTGA. There are 15 residues in the CDR3. V was clipped by 2 bases and J by 8 bases; unmatched bases: 6. The CDR3 protein is CASSLQAGGRDEQFF. DNA of the CDR3: TGTGCCAGCAGCTTACAAGCGGGGGGGCGGGATGAGCAGTTCTTC.

The V and J genes are TRBV2 and TRBJ2-7; tentative D call: TRBD2 (5 bases). The CDR3 loop spans 12 amino acids. V was shortened by 4 bases and J by 5 bases, with 9 bases between the two germline ends. Germline CDR1 and CDR2: SNHLY and FYNNEI. CDR3 sequence (DNA): TGTGCCAGCAGTGGCTCCGGGGACGAGCAGTACGTC. Amino acid sequence: CASSGSGDEQYV.

This chain uses TRBV21-1 with TRBJ2-1; the table assigns TRBD2, which was not confirmed against the DNA. TRBV21-1 is a documented pseudogene. This CDR3 region has 20 residues. CDR3 amino acids: CASSKGGQRGFLSSYNEQFF. CDR3 coding DNA: TGTGCCAGCAGCAAAGGGGGCCAGCGGGGTTTTCTGAGCTCCTACAATGAGCAGTTCTTC.